This TCR beta chain derives from a study of neurological immune-mediated disorders. This clonotype was found many times. The CDR3 extends over 14 amino acids. Looked up from germline, CDR1 is DFQATT and CDR2 is SNEGSKA (reference sequence). J lost 2 bases, V lost 3 bases, and 5 bases had no gene match. One entry per CDR3 protein, called by TCRdb with MiXCR from the 5' RACE reads. The table lists 85,000 to 100,000 distinct CDR3 sequences, around 3.3% of them singletons. The receptor comes from a woman aged 18-29 years with multiple sclerosis. Sequencing was performed on PBMCs. The gene calls are TRBV20-1 and TRBJ2-7; TRBD1 matches at 9 bases. The CDR3 reads CSARGTGSPYEQYF. The CDR3 nucleotides read TGCAGTGCTAGGGGGACAGGGAGTCCCTACGAGCAGTACTTC.